The 25 T cell receptor beta chains below were found in one sample sequenced in a study of OX40 agonist ivuxolimab in advanced cancers. Using immunoSEQ multiplex PCR, the repertoire was profiled, and TCRdb retains in-frame clones only, with some absent. The sample contains fewer than 95,000 clones, approximately 92% of which appear only once. The sequences come from CD4+ or CD8+ T cells sorted from blood, collected in a trial of the OX40 agonist ivuxolimab. These TCRs come from an adult with an advanced solid tumor such as melanoma, head and neck, liver or kidney cancer.

The rearrangement joins TRBV7-9 to TRBJ2-5; 12 bases are a match to TRBD2. CDR3 length equals 17 residues. Germline V lookup: CDR1 SEHNR, CDR2 FQNEAQ (reference sequence). The trim removed 5 bases at V and 1 base at J, leaving 8 bases unmatched. DNA of the CDR3: TGTGCCAGCAGCCCTTCTAGCGGGAGGGTTCCCCAAGAGACCCAGTACTTC. Amino acid sequence: CASSPSSGRVPQETQYF.

The genes are TRBV27 and TRBJ2-7; tentatively, D is TRBD1 (6 bases). The germline CDR1 and CDR2 sequences are MNHEY and SMNVEV (reference sequence). Trimming pared 2 bases from V and 3 bases from J, leaving 8 bases between. This CDR3 has 13 amino acids. The CDR3 reads CASSLTGNYEQYF. Here the CDR3 DNA reads TGTGCCAGCAGTTTAACAGGGAACTACGAGCAGTACTTC.

The CDR3 DNA reads as TGTGCCAGCAGTTACTCGACTAGCGGGATGGGGGAGACCCAGTACTTC. It encodes CASSYSTSGMGETQYF. This sequence joins TRBV6-5 and TRBJ2-5, with 11 bases that match TRBD2. This CDR3 spans 16 amino acids. V was clipped by 0 bases and J by 5 bases; unmatched bases: 5. CDR1 and CDR2 (germline): MNHEY, SVGAGI.

This sequence joins TRBV6-5 and TRBJ1-2; 8 positions match TRBD1. CDR1 is MNHEY and CDR2 is SVGAGI in the germline V gene. Losses at the gene ends were 4 bases for V and 4 bases for J; bases not matched to a gene: 8. The CDR3 has 15 residues. CDR3 DNA sequence: TGTGCCAGCAGTTGGCGACAGGGGATATCCTATGGCTACACCTTC. Encoded protein: CASSWRQGISYGYTF.

The J gene is TRBJ2-7, the V gene TRBV4-1; D remains ambiguous. This CDR3 is built from 12 residues. The germline CDR1 and CDR2 sequences are MGHRA and YSYEKL. Trimming pared 0 bases from V and 5 bases from J, leaving 5 bases between. The CDR3 reads CASSQDSNEQYF. CDR3 bases: TGCGCCAGCAGCCAAGACAGCAACGAGCAGTACTTC.

This chain uses TRBV5-6 with TRBJ1-1, with D unclear. The CDR3 contains 13 residues. V lost 2 bases to trimming and J lost 8 bases, with 13 bases between them. Germline CDR1 and CDR2: SGHDT and YYEEEE. The CDR3 is CASSLMDHVEAFF. The CDR3, as DNA: TGTGCCAGCAGCTTAATGGACCATGTCGAAGCTTTCTTT.

The J gene is TRBJ2-1, the V gene TRBV9, with 9 bases matching TRBD2. The CDR3 has 18 residues. J lost 2 bases, V lost 3 bases, and 12 bases had no gene match. Germline CDR1 SGDLS, CDR2 YYNGEE. The CDR3 reads CASSGGVAGDLTYNEQFF. For the CDR3, the DNA is TGTGCCAGCAGCGGAGGAGTAGCGGGGGACCTGACCTACAATGAGCAGTTCTTC.

This clone was recorded once. The gene calls are TRBV11-2 and TRBJ1-2, with TRBD1 identical over 7 bases. J gave up 5 bases and V 4 bases, and 1 base lay outside the gene matches. Germline CDR1 reads SGHAT; CDR2 reads FQNNGV. This CDR3 comprises 12 residues. The CDR3 region has the DNA TGTGCCAGCAGCTCAGGGGGTTATGGCTACACCTTC. Translation gives CASSSGGYGYTF.

This rearrangement joins TRBV5-1 to TRBJ2-1; 13 bases align to TRBD2. Trimming at V came to 2 bases and at J to 8 bases, leaving 4 bases not matched to a gene. Germline loops: CDR1 SGHRS, CDR2 YFSETQ. CDR3 size: 15 residues. CDR3 DNA sequence: TGCGCCAGCAGCTTTGGACTAGCGGGAGACTATGAGCAGTTCTTC. Translation: CASSFGLAGDYEQFF.

The DNA of the CDR3 is TGTGCCAGCAGTTTATCGTCCCGACAGGCTCTCTCCTACGAGCAGTACTTC. Translation: CASSLSSRQALSYEQYF. The chain employs TRBV27 and TRBJ2-7; D is possibly TRBD1 (6 bases). CDR3 length: 17 amino acids. V was trimmed by 0 bases and J by 0 bases, leaving 15 bases between them. CDR1 MNHEY and CDR2 SMNVEV come from the germline V gene (reference sequence).

The table lists this clone with a count of one. This rearrangement joins TRBV27 to TRBJ1-2; no firm D call. The germline gives CDR1 MNHEY, CDR2 SMNVEV (reference sequence). Trimming stripped 5 bases from V and 5 bases from J, with 15 bases between. The CDR3 is 14 amino acids. Here the CDR3 reads CASSPGGPLYGYTF. The CDR3 DNA reads as TGTGCCAGCAGTCCTGGCGGACCTCTTTATGGCTACACCTTC.

The CDR3 coding sequence is TGTGCCAGCAGCCAAGTTCTGGGAGACGGCTACACCTTC. Protein: CASSQVLGDGYTF. This chain uses TRBV14 with TRBJ1-2; D remains ambiguous. With 1 base removed from V and 8 bases from J, the gap between germline ends came to 11 bases. The CDR3 covers 13 residues. Germline V gene sequence: CDR1 SGHDN, CDR2 FVKESK.

The chain has TRBV10-1 and TRBJ2-1, with D unclear. Germline assignment: CDR1 WNHNN and CDR2 SYGVQD (reference sequence). CDR3 length equals 11 residues. Trimming took 3 bases from V and 9 from J, leaving 6 bases between them. The CDR3 DNA sequence: TGCGCCAGCAGTGATGCCGGTGAGCAGTTCTTC. Translating it yields CASSDAGEQFF.

The chain links TRBV7-9 to TRBJ2-7, with D possibly being TRBD1 (6 bases). The CDR3 length is 16 residues. With 5 bases removed from V and 6 bases from J, the gap between germline ends came to 23 bases. Germline loops: CDR1 SEHNR, CDR2 FQNEAQ (reference sequence). CDR3 bases: TGTGCCAGCAGCCCGATAGAACTGACAGGAATAGGCGAGCAGTACTTC. Protein: CASSPIELTGIGEQYF.

The gene calls are TRBV7-7 and TRBJ2-1; 10 positions match TRBD2. Unmatched junction bases numbered 3, after V lost 5 bases and J lost 2 bases. The CDR3 sequence is 15 residues long. Germline lookup yields CDR1 SSHAT and CDR2 FNYEAQ (reference sequence). CDR3 sequence reads: CASSRTSGAYNEQFF. In DNA form, the CDR3 reads TGTGCCAGCAGCCGTACTAGCGGGGCCTACAATGAGCAGTTCTTC.

This clone was counted only a few times. The J gene is TRBJ1-1, the V gene TRBV27; D is ambiguous. The germline gives CDR1 MNHEY, CDR2 SMNVEV (reference sequence). V was shortened by 3 bases and J by 1 base, with 6 bases between the two germline ends. The length of the CDR3 is 13 residues. CDR3 in DNA: TGTGCCAGCAGTTTTGCGGGGAACACTGAAGCTTTCTTT. This translates into CASSFAGNTEAFF.

The CDR3 loop reads CASSRGQGYEQYF. The CDR3 DNA is TGTGCCAGCAGCCGGGGTCAGGGGTACGAGCAGTACTTC. The chain employs TRBV7-6 and TRBJ2-7; D is possibly TRBD1 (6 bases). The CDR3 consists of 13 residues. Germline V gene data show CDR1 as SGHVS and CDR2 as FNYEAQ. Between the trimmed V and J ends, which lost 5 bases and 4 bases, there was a span of 12 bases.

This clone was observed a handful of times. This chain joins TRBV6-5 and TRBJ1-5, with 8 nucleotides matching TRBD1. V shed 6 bases and J 1 base; nucleotides not matched to a gene: 5. CDR3 length: 15 amino acids. Looked up from germline, CDR1 is MNHEY and CDR2 is SVGAGI. Written as DNA, the CDR3 is TGTGCCAGCAGAGCAGGGGGCTGGAGCAATCAGCCCCAGCATTTT. This gives the protein CASRAGGWSNQPQHF.

The chain is built from TRBV2 and TRBJ1-3; D is undetermined. Per germline, CDR1 SNHLY and CDR2 FYNNEI. Trimming shortened V by 4 bases and J by 0 bases, and 4 bases separated the two germline ends. This CDR3 contains 13 residues. The CDR3: CASSGSSGNTIYF. The CDR3 DNA reads TGTGCCAGCAGTGGGAGCTCTGGAAACACCATATATTTT.

The chain joins TRBV27 to TRBJ2-3; 9 bases align to TRBD2. With 5 bases clipped from V and 0 bases from J, the junction kept 3 bases outside the gene matches. The CDR3 has 15 residues. Germline V gene sequence: CDR1 MNHEY, CDR2 SMNVEV (reference sequence). The DNA of the CDR3 is TGTGCCAGCAGTACCAGCGGGAGGAGCACAGATACGCAGTATTTT. This encodes CASSTSGRSTDTQYF.

A word on this clone: This may arise from a read error, as a much more abundant clone is one base away. J is TRBJ1-1 and V is TRBV5-1; D is ambiguous. V lost 3 bases and J 0 bases, leaving 6 bases between the germline ends. The CDR3 consists of 13 residues. Per germline, CDR1 SGHRS and CDR2 YFSETQ. CDR3 residues: CASSSDVNTEAFF. The CDR3 nucleotides are TGCGCCAGCAGCTCCGACGTGAACACTGAAGCTTTCTTT.

The CDR3 loop is CASSLSSGTASYNEQFF. The DNA of the CDR3 is TGTGCCAGCAGTTTATCGTCCGGGACAGCTTCCTACAATGAGCAGTTCTTC. J is TRBJ2-1 and V is TRBV27; TRBD1 aligns across 7 bases. The CDR3 consists of 17 residues. Trimming cost V 0 bases and J 1 base; bases outside gene matches: 6. Germline CDR1 MNHEY, CDR2 SMNVEV (reference sequence).

The chain links TRBV27 to TRBJ2-5; 7 nucleotides line up with TRBD1. Trimming cost V 6 bases and J 1 base; bases outside gene matches: 5. The germline V gene has CDR1 MNHEY and CDR2 SMNVEV (reference sequence). The CDR3 loop spans 14 amino acids. CDR3 in DNA: TGTGCCAGCAGGTACAGGGGTGGCCAAGAGACCCAGTACTTC. This translates into CASRYRGGQETQYF.

The rearrangement joins TRBV6-1 to TRBJ2-7; the match to TRBD1 covers 10 bases. From germline, CDR1 is MNHNS and CDR2 SASEGT. This CDR3 spans 15 amino acids. Trimming at V came to 6 bases and at J to 5 bases, leaving 10 bases not matched to a gene. CDR3 nucleotides: TGTGCCAGCAGAAAGAAGCCGGGACAGGGGCACGAGCAGTACTTC. Amino acids: CASRKKPGQGHEQYF.

V is TRBV10-1 and J is TRBJ2-2, with no clear D. The V end was cut by 3 bases, the J end by 6 bases, with 5 bases between. Germline CDR1 and CDR2: WNHNN and SYGVQD (reference sequence). This CDR3 region has 12 residues. The CDR3 region is CASSEIAGELFF. As DNA, the CDR3 is TGCGCCAGCAGTGAAATTGCCGGGGAGCTGTTTTTT.